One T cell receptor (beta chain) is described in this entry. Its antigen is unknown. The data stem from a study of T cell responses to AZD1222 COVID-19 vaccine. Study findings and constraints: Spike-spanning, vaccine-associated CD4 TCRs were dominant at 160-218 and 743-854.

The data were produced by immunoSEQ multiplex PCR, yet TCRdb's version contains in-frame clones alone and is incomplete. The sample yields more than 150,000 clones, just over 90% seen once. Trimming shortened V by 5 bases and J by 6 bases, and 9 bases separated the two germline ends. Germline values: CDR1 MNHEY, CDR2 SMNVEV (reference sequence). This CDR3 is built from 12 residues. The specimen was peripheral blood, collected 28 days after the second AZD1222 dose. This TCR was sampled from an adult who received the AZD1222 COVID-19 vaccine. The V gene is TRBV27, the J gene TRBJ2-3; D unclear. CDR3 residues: CASSPRWDTQYF. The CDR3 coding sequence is TGTGCCAGCAGTCCCCGGTGGGATACGCAGTATTTT.